The 6 T cell receptor beta chains in this list originate from one sample, sequenced in a study of early T cells in non-severe SARS-CoV-2 infection. TCRdb used MiXCR to reprocess the 5' RACE reads, holding one entry per CDR3 protein. Among about 110,000 distinct CDR3 sequences listed, roughly 10% were seen once. What was sequenced was whole blood. These receptors were taken from an adult who was a healthcare worker with PCR-confirmed SARS-CoV-2 infection or an uninfected control (not recorded which).

This clonotype was observed at least ten times. The chain links TRBV28 to TRBJ2-7; tentatively, D is TRBD1 (6 bases). The CDR3 totals 12 residues. Trimming shortened V by 8 bases and J by 2 bases, and 10 bases separated the two germline ends. CDR1 is MDHEN and CDR2 is SYDVKM in the germline V gene. The CDR3 DNA reads TGTGCCAGCGGGGCAGGGGCCTACGAGCAGTACTTC. Its protein is CASGAGAYEQYF.

The chain employs TRBV19 and TRBJ2-7, with D perhaps matching TRBD1 (6 bases). This CDR3 contains 15 residues. Germline CDR1 and CDR2: LNHDA and SQIVND (reference sequence). V gave up 5 bases and J gave up 0 bases, with 14 bases separating them. CDR3 sequence (DNA): TGTGCCAGTAGTGTCCTACAGGGATCCTCCTACGAGCAGTACTTC. Encoded protein: CASSVLQGSSYEQYF.

This clonotype was observed at least ten times. The gene calls are TRBV12-5 and TRBJ2-3; TRBD2 matches at 8 bases. J lost 1 base, V lost 6 bases, and 0 bases had no gene match. CDR3 length: 13 amino acids. Germline V lookup: CDR1 LGHNT, CDR2 FRNRAP. The CDR3 region has the DNA TGTGCTAGTGGGACTAGCGGCACAGATACGCAGTATTTT. Translation gives CASGTSGTDTQYF. The full variable domain, with the rest looked up from reference TRBV12-5 and TRBJ2-3, is DARVTQTPRHKVTEMGQEVTMRCQPILGHNTVFWYRQTMMQGLELLAYFRNRAPLDDSGMPKDRFSAEMPDATLATLKIQPSEPRDSAVYFCASGTSGTDTQYFGPGTRLTVL.

The gene calls are TRBV7-3 and TRBJ1-4, with D maybe TRBD1 (5 bases). The germline V gene has CDR1 SGHTA and CDR2 FQGTGA. The ends were cut back, 3 bases at V and 0 bases at J, with 5 bases in the middle. The CDR3 is 14 amino acids. The CDR3 region is CASSLDTTNEKLFF. CDR3 nucleotide sequence: TGTGCCAGCAGCTTGGACACAACTAATGAAAAACTGTTTTTT. Supplemented by reference TRBV7-3 and TRBJ1-4, the full variable domain reads GAGVSQTPSNKVTEKGKYVELRCDPISGHTALYWYRQSLGQGPEFLIYFQGTGAADDSGLPNDRFFAVRPEGSVSTLKIQRTERGDSAVYLCASSLDTTNEKLFFGSGTQLSVL.

In its sample, this clonotype was seen a few times. The V call is TRBV6-6, the J call TRBJ2-3; 7 bases are shared with TRBD2. Per germline, CDR1 MNHNY and CDR2 SVGAGI (reference sequence). V gave up 0 bases and J gave up 5 bases; unmatched junction bases: 11. The CDR3 is 17 amino acids. CDR3 region: CASSYSLAGRAGDTQYF. In DNA form, the CDR3 reads TGTGCCAGCAGTTACTCCCTAGCTGGGAGGGCCGGAGATACGCAGTATTTT.

This clonotype has ten or more counts. This chain uses TRBV7-2 with TRBJ2-1, with unresolved D. The germline V gene encodes CDR1 SGHTA and CDR2 FQGNSA. V was cut by 3 bases and J by 6 bases, with 6 bases left in between. The CDR3 consists of 12 residues. The CDR3 DNA is TGTGCCAGCAGCTTCGACATCAATGAGCAGTTCTTC. Its protein is CASSFDINEQFF.